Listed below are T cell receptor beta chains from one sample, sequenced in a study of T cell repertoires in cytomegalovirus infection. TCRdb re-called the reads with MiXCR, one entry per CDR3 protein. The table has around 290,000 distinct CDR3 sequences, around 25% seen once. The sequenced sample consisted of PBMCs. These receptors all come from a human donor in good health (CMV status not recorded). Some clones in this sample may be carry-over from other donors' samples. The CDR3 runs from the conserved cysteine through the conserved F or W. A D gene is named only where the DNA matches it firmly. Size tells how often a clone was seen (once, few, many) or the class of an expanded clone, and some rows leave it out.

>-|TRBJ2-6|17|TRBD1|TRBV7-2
TGTGCCAGCAGCACCCGGACAGGGAGAGGTGGGGCCAACGTCCTGACTTTC
CASSTRTGRGGANVLTF
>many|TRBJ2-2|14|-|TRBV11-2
TGTGCCAGCAGCCCGGGGGTGAACACCGGGGAGCTGTTTTTT
CASSPGVNTGELFF
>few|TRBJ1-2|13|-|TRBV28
TGTGCCAGCAGCCGGGTGGGGTACTATGGCTACACCTTC
CASSRVGYYGYTF
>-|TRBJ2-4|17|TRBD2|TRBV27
TGTGCCAGCAGTTTGAGGGCTAGCGGGGGGGCCAAAAACATTCAGTACTTC
CASSLRASGGAKNIQYF
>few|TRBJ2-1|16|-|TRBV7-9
TGTGCCAGCAGCTCCCGACTACAGAGCTCCTACAATGAGCAGTTCTTC
CASSSRLQSSYNEQFF
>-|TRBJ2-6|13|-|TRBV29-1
TGCAGCGTTTGGTGGCCTGGGGCCAACGTCCTGACTTTC
CSVWWPGANVLTF
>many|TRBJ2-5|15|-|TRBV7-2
TGTGCCAGCAGCCAATCTAGAGCGGACCGAGAGACCCAGTACTTC
CASSQSRADRETQYF
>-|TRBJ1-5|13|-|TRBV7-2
TGTGCCAGCAGCTCACGGTCAAATCAGCCCCAGCATTTT
CASSSRSNQPQHF
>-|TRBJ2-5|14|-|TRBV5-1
TGCGCCAGCAGAGGGGCAGCGCAACAAGAGACCCAGTACTTC
CASRGAAQQETQYF
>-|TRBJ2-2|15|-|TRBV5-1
TGCGCCAGCAAGTCGGAGATCCTGAACACCGGGGAGCTGTTTTTT
CASKSEILNTGELFF
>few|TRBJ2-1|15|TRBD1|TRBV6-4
TGTGCCAGCAGGAAGGGACAGCCAGAATACAATGAGCAGTTCTTC
CASRKGQPEYNEQFF
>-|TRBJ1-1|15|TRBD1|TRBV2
TGTGCCAGCACTAGCTGGGACAGGGGGGACACTGAAGCTTTCTTT
CASTSWDRGDTEAFF
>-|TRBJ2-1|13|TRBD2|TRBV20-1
TGCAGTGCTTTGGCGAGCGGGGGGGGAGAGCAGTTCTTC
CSALASGGGEQFF
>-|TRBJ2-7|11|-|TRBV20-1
TGCAGTGCTACAGGGACGTACGAGCAGTACTTC
CSATGTYEQYF
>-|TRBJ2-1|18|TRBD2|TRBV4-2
TGTGCCAGCAGCTCCCTGGATGGCGGGGGGGAGATCAACAATGAGCAGTTCTTC
CASSSLDGGGEINNEQFF
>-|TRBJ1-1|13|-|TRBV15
TGTGCCACCAGCTGGACCGTGAACACTGAAGCTTTCTTT
CATSWTVNTEAFF
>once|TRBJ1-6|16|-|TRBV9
TGTGCCAGCAGCGTAGGCGGAGACTCCTATAATTCACCCCTCCACTTT
CASSVGGDSYNSPLHF
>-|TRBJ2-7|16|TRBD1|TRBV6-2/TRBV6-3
TGTGCCAGCAGTTACTCGACGGTGACAGGGCCCTACGAGCAGTACTTC
CASSYSTVTGPYEQYF
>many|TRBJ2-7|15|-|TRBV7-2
TGTGCCAGCAGCTTATGGTCAGCACTAGCCTACGAGCAGTACTTC
CASSLWSALAYEQYF
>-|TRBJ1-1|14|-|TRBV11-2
TGTGCCAGCAGCCCCGGACAGATTAACACTGAAGCTTTCTTT
CASSPGQINTEAFF
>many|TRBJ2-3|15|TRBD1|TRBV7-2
TGTGCCAGCAGCTTCGGCGGACAGGGGGGAGATACGCAGTATTTT
CASSFGGQGGDTQYF
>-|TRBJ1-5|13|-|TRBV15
TGTGCCACCAGCAGAGATCTTCGAGGGGTAAAGCATTTT
CATSRDLRGVKHF
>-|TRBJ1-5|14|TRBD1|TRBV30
TGTGCCTGGAGCTTGGACAGGTTCAATCAGCCCCAGCATTTT
CAWSLDRFNQPQHF
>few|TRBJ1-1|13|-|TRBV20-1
TGCAGTGCTAAGCAGGATATGAACACTGAAGCTTTCTTT
CSAKQDMNTEAFF
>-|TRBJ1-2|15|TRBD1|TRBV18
TGTGCCAGCTCCCCGCCGGGACAGGCCTCCTATGGCTACACCTTC
CASSPPGQASYGYTF
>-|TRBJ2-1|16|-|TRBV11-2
TGTGCCAGCAGCTTCTCTCGGGGAACCTCCTACAATGAGCAGTTCTTC
CASSFSRGTSYNEQFF
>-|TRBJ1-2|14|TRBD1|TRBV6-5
TGTGCCAGCAGGTCCGGGACAGGGGCGCATGGCTACACCTTC
CASRSGTGAHGYTF
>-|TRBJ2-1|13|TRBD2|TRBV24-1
TGTGCCACCAGGGGGGGGGGGTACAATGAGCAGTTCTTC
CATRGGGYNEQFF
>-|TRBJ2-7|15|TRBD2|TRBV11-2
TGTGCCAGCAGCGGTAGCGGGAGCGGGGCTTACGAGCAGTACTTC
CASSGSGSGAYEQYF
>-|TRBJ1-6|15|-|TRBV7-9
TGTGCCAGCAGCCCGGACGGAACGGCTAATTCACCCCTCCACTTT
CASSPDGTANSPLHF
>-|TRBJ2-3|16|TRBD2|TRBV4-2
TGTGCCAGCAGCCAAGGCGTAGCGGGGGGGCTGGATACGCAGTATTTT
CASSQGVAGGLDTQYF
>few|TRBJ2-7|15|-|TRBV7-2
TGTGCCAGCAGCTCCGGGCGAGGCGGAAATTACGAGCAGTACTTC
CASSSGRGGNYEQYF
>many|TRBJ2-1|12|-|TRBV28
TGTGCCAGCAGTTTAAGGGACAATGAGCAGTTCTTC
CASSLRDNEQFF
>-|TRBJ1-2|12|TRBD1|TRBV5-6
TGTGCCATGACAGGGGGCAAGGATGGCTACACCTTC
CAMTGGKDGYTF
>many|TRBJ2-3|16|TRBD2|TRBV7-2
TGTGCCAGCAGCCTAAGACTAGCGGGTTTTACAGATACGCAGTATTTT
CASSLRLAGFTDTQYF
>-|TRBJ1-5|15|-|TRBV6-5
TGTGCCAGCAGTCAACAGGGCCCGAGCAATCAGCCCCAGCATTTT
CASSQQGPSNQPQHF
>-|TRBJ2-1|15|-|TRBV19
TGTGCCAGTAGTAGGGATGACGGCTCCTACAATGAGCAGTTCTTC
CASSRDDGSYNEQFF
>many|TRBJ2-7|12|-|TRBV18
TGTGCCAGCTCACCGTGGACAGCCGAGCAGTACTTC
CASSPWTAEQYF
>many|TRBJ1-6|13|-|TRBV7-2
TGTGCCAGCAGCTTAGACCAGACAGTCCCCCTCCACTTT
CASSLDQTVPLHF
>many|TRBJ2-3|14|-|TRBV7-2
TGTGCCAGCAGCTTTAGGTTTCGTACAGATACGCAGTATTTT
CASSFRFRTDTQYF
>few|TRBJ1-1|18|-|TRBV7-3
TGTGCCAGCAGCCCAACGGGTCGGGGGTTAGGGATGAACACTGAAGCTTTCTTT
CASSPTGRGLGMNTEAFF
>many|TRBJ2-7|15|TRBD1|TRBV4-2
TGTGCCAGCAGCCAGTTCCCGACAGGGGACTACGAGCAGTACTTC
CASSQFPTGDYEQYF
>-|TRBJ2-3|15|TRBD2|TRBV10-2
TGCGCCAGCAGTGAGTCGGGGGGGACCTCGGATACGCAGTATTTT
CASSESGGTSDTQYF
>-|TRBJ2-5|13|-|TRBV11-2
TGTGCCAGCAGCCTAGACCGAGTTGGGACCCAGTACTTC
CASSLDRVGTQYF
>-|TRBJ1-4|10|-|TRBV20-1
TGCAGTGCTAGTCGTGAAAAACTGTTTTTT
CSASREKLFF
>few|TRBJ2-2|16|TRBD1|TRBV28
TGTGCCAGCAGTTTATTGACAGGGGGCCTTTCCGGGGAGCTGTTTTTT
CASSLLTGGLSGELFF
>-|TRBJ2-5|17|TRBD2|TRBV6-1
TGTGCCAGCAGTGAAGTGGCTAGCGGAGCCGGGGGAGAGACCCAGTACTTC
CASSEVASGAGGETQYF
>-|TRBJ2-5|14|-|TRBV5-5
TGTGCCAGCAGCTCTGCGGGCCCAGACTCAACCCAGTACTTC
CASSSAGPDSTQYF
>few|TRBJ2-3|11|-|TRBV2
TGTGCCAGCAGTGTGACACCTACGCAGTATTTT
CASSVTPTQYF
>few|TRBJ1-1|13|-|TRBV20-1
TGCAGTGCCCTGCCCGGGGGCCGGACTGAAGCTTTCTTT
CSALPGGRTEAFF
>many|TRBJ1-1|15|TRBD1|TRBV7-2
TGTGCCAGCAGCGGACAGGGTAGGATGAACACTGAAGCTTTCTTT
CASSGQGRMNTEAFF
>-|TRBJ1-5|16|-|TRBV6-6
TGTGCCAGCAGACAACCAGGGACGGCCCACAATCAGCCCCAGCATTTT
CASRQPGTAHNQPQHF
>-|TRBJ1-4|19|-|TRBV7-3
TGTGCCAGCAGCTTTAATACATGGGGCAGACCGACAACTAATGAAAAACTGTTTTTT
CASSFNTWGRPTTNEKLFF
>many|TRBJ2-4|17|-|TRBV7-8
TGTGCCAGCAGCCTATCTTCAGGGGGGCTAGCCAAAAACATTCAGTACTTC
CASSLSSGGLAKNIQYF
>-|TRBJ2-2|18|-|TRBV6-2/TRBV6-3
TGTGCCAGCAGTTACTCGCTACTCCGAGGATCCGACACCGGGGAGCTGTTTTTT
CASSYSLLRGSDTGELFF
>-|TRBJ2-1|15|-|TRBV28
TGTGCCAGCAGTCCCCCAGGCCATCCCGGCGATGAGCAGTTCTTC
CASSPPGHPGDEQFF
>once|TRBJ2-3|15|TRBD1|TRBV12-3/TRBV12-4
TGTGCCAGCAGTTTCGGACAGGGGTTGACAGATACGCAGTATTTT
CASSFGQGLTDTQYF
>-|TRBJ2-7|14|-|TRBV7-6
TGTGCCAGCAGCTTAGCCGGTAGACCCTACGAGCAGTACTTC
CASSLAGRPYEQYF